This T cell receptor (beta chain) was obtained from a study of T cell changes during pregnancy in multiple sclerosis. Generated by immunoSEQ multiplex PCR, the TCRdb table keeps only in-frame clones and is missing some. Of some 41,000 clones listed, about 90% are singletons. Deletions cut 7 bases from V and 3 bases from J, with 18 bases between. The CDR3 runs to 15 residues. Looked up from germline, CDR1 is MNHEY and CDR2 is SMNVEV (reference sequence). This chain joins TRBV27 and TRBJ1-2, with D perhaps matching TRBD1 (6 bases). This receptor was obtained from a female donor with multiple sclerosis, enrolled in a pregnancy study. The sample was CD8+ T cells from peripheral blood mononuclear cells, taken in the first trimester of pregnancy. The CDR3 here is CASKWSGDPYYGYTF. The CDR3 DNA sequence: TGTGCCAGCAAGTGGTCAGGGGACCCTTACTATGGCTACACCTTC.